This entry is about one T cell receptor beta chain. Its cognate antigen is unknown. This CDR3 contains 17 residues. Looked up from germline, CDR1 is SEHNR and CDR2 is FQNEAQ (reference sequence). The V gene lost 7 bases and the J gene lost 0 bases, with 21 bases spanning the gap. The data belong to a study of OX40 agonist ivuxolimab in advanced cancers. Across the whole study: Patients' therapy was ivuxolimab, an antibody that acts as an agonist of OX40 (CD134). Patients were 82.7% male with ages roughly 20 to 80, mean approximately 58. Under the entry rules, prior anti-PD-1, anti-PD-L1 or anti-CTLA-4 therapy was allowed, and less than 50% had some. Study-wide results and caveats: Both blood CD4+ and CD8+ T cells showed clonal growth by week 6 at 0.1 to 3.0 mg/kg.

Libraries were prepared by immunoSEQ multiplex PCR; TCRdb keeps only in-frame clonotypes and omits some of them. The sample lists tens of thousands of clones, under 90% occurring once. The sample consisted of CD4+ or CD8+ T cells sorted from blood, taken in a trial of the OX40 agonist ivuxolimab. The chain employs TRBV7-9 and TRBJ1-1; tentatively, D is TRBD1 (6 bases). The sequence derives from an adult with an advanced solid tumor such as melanoma, head and neck, liver or kidney cancer. CDR3 region: CASTLRRGGGMNTEAFF. DNA of the CDR3: TGTGCCAGCACCCTAAGGCGGGGGGGCGGCATGAACACTGAAGCTTTCTTT.